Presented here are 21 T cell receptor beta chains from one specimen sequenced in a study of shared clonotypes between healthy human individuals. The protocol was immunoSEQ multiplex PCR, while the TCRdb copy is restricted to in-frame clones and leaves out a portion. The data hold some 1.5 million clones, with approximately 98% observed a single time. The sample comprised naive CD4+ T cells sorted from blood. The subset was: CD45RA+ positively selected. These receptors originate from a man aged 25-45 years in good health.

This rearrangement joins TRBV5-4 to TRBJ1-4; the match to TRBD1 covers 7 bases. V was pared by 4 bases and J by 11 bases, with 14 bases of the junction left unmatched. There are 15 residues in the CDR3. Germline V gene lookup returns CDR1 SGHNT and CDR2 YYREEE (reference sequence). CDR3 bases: TGTGCCAGCAGCGTCTCCGGGACAGAAAAGGGGAAACTGTTTTTT. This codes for CASSVSGTEKGKLFF. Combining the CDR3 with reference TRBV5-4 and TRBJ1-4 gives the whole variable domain ETGVTQSPTHLIKTRGQQVTLRCSSQSGHNTVSWYQQALGQGPQFIFQYYREEENGRGNFPPRFSGLQFPNYSSELNVNALELDDSALYLCASSVSGTEKGKLFFGSGTQLSVL.

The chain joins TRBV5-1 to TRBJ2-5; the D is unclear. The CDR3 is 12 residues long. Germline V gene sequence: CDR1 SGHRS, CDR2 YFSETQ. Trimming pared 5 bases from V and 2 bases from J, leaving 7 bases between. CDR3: CASRPEQETQYF. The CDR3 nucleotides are TGCGCCAGCAGACCCGAACAAGAGACCCAGTACTTC.

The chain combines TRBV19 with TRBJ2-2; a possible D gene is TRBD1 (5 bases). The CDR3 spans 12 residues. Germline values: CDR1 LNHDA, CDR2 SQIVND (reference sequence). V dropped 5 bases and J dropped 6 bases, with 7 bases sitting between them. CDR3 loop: CASSPGSGELFF. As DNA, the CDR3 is TGTGCCAGTAGTCCAGGGTCCGGGGAGCTGTTTTTT.

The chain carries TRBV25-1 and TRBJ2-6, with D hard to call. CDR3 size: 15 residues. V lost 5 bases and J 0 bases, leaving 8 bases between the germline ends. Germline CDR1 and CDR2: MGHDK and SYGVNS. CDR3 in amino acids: CASSSSSSGANVLTF. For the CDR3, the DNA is TGTGCCAGCAGTAGCTCGAGCTCTGGGGCCAACGTCCTGACTTTC.

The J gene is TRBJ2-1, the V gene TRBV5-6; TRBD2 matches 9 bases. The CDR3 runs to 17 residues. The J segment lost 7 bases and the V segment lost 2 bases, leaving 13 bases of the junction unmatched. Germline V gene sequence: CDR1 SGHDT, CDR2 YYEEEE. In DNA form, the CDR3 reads TGTGCCAGCAGCTTTGTTATACTAGCGGGTACTGCGAATGAGCAGTTCTTC. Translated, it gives CASSFVILAGTANEQFF.

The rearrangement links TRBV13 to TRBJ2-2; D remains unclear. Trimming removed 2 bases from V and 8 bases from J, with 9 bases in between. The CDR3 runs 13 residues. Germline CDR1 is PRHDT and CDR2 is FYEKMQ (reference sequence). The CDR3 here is CASSLNPRGELFF. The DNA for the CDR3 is TGTGCCAGCAGCTTAAATCCGCGAGGGGAGCTGTTTTTT. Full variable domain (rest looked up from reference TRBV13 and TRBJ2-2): AAGVIQSPRHLIKEKRETATLKCYPIPRHDTVYWYQQGPGQDPQFLISFYEKMQSDKGSIPDRFSAQQFSDYHSELNMSSLELGDSALYFCASSLNPRGELFFGEGSRLTVL.

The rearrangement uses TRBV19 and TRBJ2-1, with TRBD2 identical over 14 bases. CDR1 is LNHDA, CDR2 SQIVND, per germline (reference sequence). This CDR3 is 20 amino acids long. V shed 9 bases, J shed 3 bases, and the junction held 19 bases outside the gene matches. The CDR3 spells CASRAGTSGSRIFNYNEQFF. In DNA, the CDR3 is TGTGCCAGCCGGGCCGGGACTAGCGGGAGCCGAATATTTAACTACAATGAGCAGTTCTTC.

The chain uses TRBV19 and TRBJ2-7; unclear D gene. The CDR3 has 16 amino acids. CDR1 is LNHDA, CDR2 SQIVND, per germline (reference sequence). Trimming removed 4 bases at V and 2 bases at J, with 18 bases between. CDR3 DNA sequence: TGTGCCAGTAGTAATCGCGTAGATTTTCGGACCTACGAGCAGTACTTC. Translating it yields CASSNRVDFRTYEQYF.

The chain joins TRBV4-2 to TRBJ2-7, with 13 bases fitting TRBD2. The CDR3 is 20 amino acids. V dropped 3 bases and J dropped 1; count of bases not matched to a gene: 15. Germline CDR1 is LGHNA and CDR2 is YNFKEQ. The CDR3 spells CASSHEWEWGLAGPSYEQYF. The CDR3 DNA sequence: TGTGCCAGCAGCCACGAGTGGGAGTGGGGACTAGCGGGACCTTCCTACGAGCAGTACTTC.

CDR3 nucleotide sequence: TGTGCCAGCAGAGCCGGGACCAGCACAGATACGCAGTATTTT. Amino acids: CASRAGTSTDTQYF. J is TRBJ2-3 and V is TRBV6-5; perhaps D is TRBD1 or TRBD2 (5 bases each). This CDR3 contains 14 residues. CDR1 and CDR2 from the germline V gene are MNHEY and SVGAGI. With 6 bases removed from V and 0 bases from J, the gap between germline ends came to 10 bases.

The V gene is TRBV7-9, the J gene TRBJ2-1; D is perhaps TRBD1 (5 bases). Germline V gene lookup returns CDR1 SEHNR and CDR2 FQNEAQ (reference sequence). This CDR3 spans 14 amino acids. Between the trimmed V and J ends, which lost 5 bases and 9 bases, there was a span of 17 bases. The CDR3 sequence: CASSQRAAQGEQFF. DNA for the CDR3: TGTGCCAGCAGCCAACGGGCGGCGCAGGGTGAGCAGTTCTTC.

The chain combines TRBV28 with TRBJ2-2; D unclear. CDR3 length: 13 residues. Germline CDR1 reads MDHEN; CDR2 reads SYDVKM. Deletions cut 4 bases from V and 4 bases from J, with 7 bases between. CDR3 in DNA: TGTGCCAGCAGTTCCCGGCCCACCGGGGAGCTGTTTTTT. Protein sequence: CASSSRPTGELFF.

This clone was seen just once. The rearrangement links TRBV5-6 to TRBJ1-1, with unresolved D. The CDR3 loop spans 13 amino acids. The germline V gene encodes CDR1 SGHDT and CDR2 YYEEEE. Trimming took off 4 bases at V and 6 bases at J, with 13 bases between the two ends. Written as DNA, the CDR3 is TGTGCCAGCAGCCTTGCGGCGGGTTCTGAAGCTTTCTTT. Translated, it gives CASSLAAGSEAFF.

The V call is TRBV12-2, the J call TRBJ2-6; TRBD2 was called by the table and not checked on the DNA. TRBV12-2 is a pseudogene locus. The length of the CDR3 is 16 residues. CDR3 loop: CASRLGPGSGANVLTF. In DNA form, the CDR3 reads TGTGCAAGTCGCTTAGGGCCGGGTTCTGGGGCCAACGTCCTGACTTTC.

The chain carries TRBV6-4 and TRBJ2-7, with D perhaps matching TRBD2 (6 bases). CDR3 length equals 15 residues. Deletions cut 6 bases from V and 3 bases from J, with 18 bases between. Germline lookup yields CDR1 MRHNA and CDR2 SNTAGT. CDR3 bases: TGTGCCAGCAGATGGGGGGAGCTAGCGCGCTACGAGCAGTACTTC. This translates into CASRWGELARYEQYF.

CDR3 DNA sequence: TGTGCCAGCAGCTCCGGGACAGCTTTATATGAGCAGTTCTTC. It specifies CASSSGTALYEQFF. V usage is TRBV5-4 and J usage is TRBJ2-1, with 7 bases aligning to TRBD1. Losses at the gene ends were 3 bases for V and 8 bases for J; bases not matched to a gene: 8. The germline V gene encodes CDR1 SGHNT and CDR2 YYREEE (reference sequence). CDR3 length: 14 amino acids.

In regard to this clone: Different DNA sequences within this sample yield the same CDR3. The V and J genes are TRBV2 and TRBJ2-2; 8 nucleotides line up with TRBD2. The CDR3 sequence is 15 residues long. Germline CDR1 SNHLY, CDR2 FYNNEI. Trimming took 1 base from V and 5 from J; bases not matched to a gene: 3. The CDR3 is CASSEVGLGTGELFF. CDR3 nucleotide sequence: TGTGCCAGCAGTGAAGTGGGACTAGGGACCGGGGAGCTGTTTTTT.

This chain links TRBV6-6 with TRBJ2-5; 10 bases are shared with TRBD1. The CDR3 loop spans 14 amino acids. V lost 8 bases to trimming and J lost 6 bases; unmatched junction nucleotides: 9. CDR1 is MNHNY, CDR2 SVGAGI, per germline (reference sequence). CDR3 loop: CASPRTGGIKTQYF. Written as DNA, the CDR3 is TGTGCCAGCCCCAGGACAGGGGGGATTAAGACCCAGTACTTC.

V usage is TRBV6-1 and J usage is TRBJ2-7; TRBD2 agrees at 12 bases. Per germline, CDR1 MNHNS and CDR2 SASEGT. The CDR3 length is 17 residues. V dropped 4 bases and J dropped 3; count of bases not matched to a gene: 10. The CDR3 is CASSGETSGRWDYEQYF. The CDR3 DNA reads TGTGCCAGCAGTGGGGAGACTAGCGGGAGATGGGACTACGAGCAGTACTTC.

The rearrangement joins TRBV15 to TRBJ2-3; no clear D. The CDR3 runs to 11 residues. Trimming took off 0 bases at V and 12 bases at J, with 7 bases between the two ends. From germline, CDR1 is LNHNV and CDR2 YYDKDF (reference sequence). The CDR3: CATSRDLGQYF. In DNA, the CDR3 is TGTGCCACCAGCAGAGATTTAGGTCAGTATTTT.

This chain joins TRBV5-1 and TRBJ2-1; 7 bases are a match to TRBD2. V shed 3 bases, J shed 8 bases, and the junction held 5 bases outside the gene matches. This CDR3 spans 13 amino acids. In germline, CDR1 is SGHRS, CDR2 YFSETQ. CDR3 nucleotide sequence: TGCGCCAGCAGCTCCGGACTAGACGATGAGCAGTTCTTC. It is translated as CASSSGLDDEQFF.